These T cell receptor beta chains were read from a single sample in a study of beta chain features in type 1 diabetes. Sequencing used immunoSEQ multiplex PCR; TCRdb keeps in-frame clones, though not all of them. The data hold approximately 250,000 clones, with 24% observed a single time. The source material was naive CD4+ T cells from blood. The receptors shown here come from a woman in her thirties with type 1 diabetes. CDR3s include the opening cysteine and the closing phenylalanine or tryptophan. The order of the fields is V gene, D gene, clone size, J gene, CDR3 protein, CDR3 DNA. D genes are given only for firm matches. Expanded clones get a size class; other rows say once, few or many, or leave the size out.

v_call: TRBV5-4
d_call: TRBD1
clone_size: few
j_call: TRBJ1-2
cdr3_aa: CASSSRDSNYGYTF
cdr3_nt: TGTGCCAGCAGCTCCCGGGACAGTAACTATGGCTACACCTTC

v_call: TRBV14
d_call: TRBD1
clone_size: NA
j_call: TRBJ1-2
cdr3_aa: CASSKGRPGQTNYGYTF
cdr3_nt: TGTGCCAGCAGTAAGGGGAGACCGGGACAGACAAACTATGGCTACACCTTC

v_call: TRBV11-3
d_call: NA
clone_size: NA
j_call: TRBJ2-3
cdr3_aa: CASSSLRSTDTQYF
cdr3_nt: TGTGCCAGCAGCTCGCTACGTAGCACAGATACGCAGTATTTT

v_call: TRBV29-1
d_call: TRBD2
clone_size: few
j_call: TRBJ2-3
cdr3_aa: CSVDTKREGSATDTQYF
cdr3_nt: TGCAGCGTTGATACGAAGCGGGAGGGCTCAGCCACAGATACGCAGTATTTT

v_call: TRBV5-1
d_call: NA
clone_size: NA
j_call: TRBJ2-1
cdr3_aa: CASSERGFGGSYNEQFF
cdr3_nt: TGCGCCAGCAGCGAGAGGGGGTTTGGGGGATCCTACAATGAGCAGTTCTTC

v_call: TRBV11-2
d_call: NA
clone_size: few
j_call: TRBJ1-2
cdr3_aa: CASSDDLSRTDFYGYTF
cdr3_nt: TGTGCCAGCAGCGATGACTTATCCCGGACAGACTTCTATGGCTACACCTTC

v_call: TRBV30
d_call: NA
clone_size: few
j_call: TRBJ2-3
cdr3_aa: CAWRVRSSTDTQYF
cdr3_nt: TGTGCCTGGCGGGTTCGTTCTAGCACAGATACGCAGTATTTT

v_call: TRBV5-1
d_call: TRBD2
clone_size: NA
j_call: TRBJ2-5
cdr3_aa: CASSSGTSGQETQYF
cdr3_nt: TGCGCCAGCAGCTCCGGGACTAGCGGCCAAGAGACCCAGTACTTC

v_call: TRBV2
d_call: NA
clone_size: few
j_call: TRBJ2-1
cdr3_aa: CASRVGGNNEQFF
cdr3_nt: TGTGCCAGCAGGGTTGGCGGGAACAATGAGCAGTTCTTC

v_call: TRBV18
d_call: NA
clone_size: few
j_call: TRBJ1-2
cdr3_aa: CASSTGPYGYTF
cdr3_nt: TGTGCCAGCTCCACGGGTCCCTATGGCTACACCTTC

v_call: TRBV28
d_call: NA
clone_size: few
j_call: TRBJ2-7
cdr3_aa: CASTLTLSYEQYF
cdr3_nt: TGTGCCAGCACCCTGACTTTATCCTACGAGCAGTACTTC

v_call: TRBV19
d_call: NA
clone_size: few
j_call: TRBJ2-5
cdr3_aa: CASSPTAVAQETQYF
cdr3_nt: TGTGCCAGTAGTCCAACAGCGGTTGCCCAAGAGACCCAGTACTTC

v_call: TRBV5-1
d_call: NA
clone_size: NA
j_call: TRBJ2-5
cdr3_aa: CASSFGETQYF
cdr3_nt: TGCGCCAGCAGCTTCGGAGAGACCCAGTACTTC

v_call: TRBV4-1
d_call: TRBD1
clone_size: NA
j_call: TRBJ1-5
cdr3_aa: CASSPPGGHQPQHF
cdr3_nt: TGCGCCAGCAGCCCCCCAGGGGGCCATCAGCCCCAGCATTTT

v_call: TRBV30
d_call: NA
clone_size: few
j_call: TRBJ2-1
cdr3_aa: CAWRDYSYNEQFF
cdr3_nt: TGTGCCTGGAGAGACTACTCCTACAATGAGCAGTTCTTC

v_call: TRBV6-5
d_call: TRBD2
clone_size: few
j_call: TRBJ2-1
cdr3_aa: CASIRLAGALNEQFF
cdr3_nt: TGTGCCAGCATCAGACTAGCGGGAGCTCTCAATGAGCAGTTCTTC

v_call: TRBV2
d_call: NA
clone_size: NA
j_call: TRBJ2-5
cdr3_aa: CASSEAPRGEETQYF
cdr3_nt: TGTGCCAGCAGTGAAGCCCCCAGGGGCGAAGAGACCCAGTACTTC

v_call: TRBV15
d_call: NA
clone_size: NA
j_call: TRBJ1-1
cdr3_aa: CATSRDRQMNTEAFF
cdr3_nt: TGTGCCACCAGCAGAGATCGACAGATGAACACTGAAGCTTTCTTT

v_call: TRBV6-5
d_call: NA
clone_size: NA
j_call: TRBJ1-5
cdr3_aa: CASSYLRESLWPQHF
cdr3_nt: TGTGCCAGCAGTTACCTCAGGGAATCTTTATGGCCCCAGCATTTT

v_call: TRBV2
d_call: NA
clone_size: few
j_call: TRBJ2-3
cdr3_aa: CASRKTGDTQYF
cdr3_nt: TGTGCCAGCAGAAAAACAGGGGATACGCAGTATTTT

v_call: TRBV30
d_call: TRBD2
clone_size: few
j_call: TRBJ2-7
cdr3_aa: CAWGSGISYEQYF
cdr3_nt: TGTGCCTGGGGTAGCGGGATCTCCTACGAGCAGTACTTC

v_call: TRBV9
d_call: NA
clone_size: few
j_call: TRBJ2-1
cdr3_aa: CASSVGKLNEQFF
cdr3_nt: TGTGCCAGCAGCGTAGGTAAGCTAAATGAGCAGTTCTTC

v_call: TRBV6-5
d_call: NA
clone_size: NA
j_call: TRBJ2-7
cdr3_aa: CASSRLGRDEQYF
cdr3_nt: TGTGCCAGCAGCAGACTAGGAAGGGACGAGCAGTACTTC